This paragraph reports one T cell receptor (beta chain). Its cognate antigen is unknown. This sample is drawn from a study of radiotherapy plus CTLA-4 blockade in lung cancer. Overall study findings and caveats: In blood, early T cell clone dynamics reportedly predicted response best, together with interferon-beta. Expansion in blood of tumor-derived TCR clones was seen after radiotherapy plus ipilimumab.

Clones were read by immunoSEQ multiplex PCR, and TCRdb kept only the in-frame ones, dropping some. The table has 30,000 to 40,000 clones, roughly 79% seen once; the top ten hold about 14%. V lost 7 bases, J lost 7 bases, and 17 bases lay in between. The CDR3 is 13 residues long. CDR1 is SNHLY, CDR2 FYNNEI, per germline. V and J are TRBV2 and TRBJ2-7, with TRBD2 as a possible D gene (5 bases). The specimen comprised peripheral blood, sampled from a patient treated with radiotherapy plus ipilimumab. The origin of this receptor is a human donor with non-small cell lung cancer that progressed on radiotherapy plus ipilimumab. The CDR3 here is CASNPGIANEQYF. The CDR3 DNA reads as TGTGCCAGCAATCCTGGAATAGCGAATGAGCAGTACTTC.